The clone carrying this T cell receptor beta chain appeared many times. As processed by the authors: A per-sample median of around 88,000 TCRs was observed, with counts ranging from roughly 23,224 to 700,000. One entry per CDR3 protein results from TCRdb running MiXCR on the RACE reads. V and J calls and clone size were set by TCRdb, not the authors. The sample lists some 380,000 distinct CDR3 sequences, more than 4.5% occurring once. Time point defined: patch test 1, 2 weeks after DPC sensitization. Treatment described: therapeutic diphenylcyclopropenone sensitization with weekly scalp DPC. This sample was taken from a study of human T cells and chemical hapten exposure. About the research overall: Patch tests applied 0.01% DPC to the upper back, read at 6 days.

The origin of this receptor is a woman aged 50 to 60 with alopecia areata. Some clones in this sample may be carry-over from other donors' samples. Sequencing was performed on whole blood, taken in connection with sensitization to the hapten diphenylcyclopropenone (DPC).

This chain's CDR3 is CASSLGRNSYNSPLHF. The CDR3 nucleotides read TGTGCCAGCAGCTTAGGACGGAACTCCTATAATTCACCCCTCCACTTT. The chain joins TRBV7-2 to TRBJ1-6; D call uncertain. The germline CDR1 and CDR2 sequences are SGHTA and FQGNSA. V shed 1 base and J shed 0 bases, with 7 bases lying between them. The CDR3 is made up of 16 amino acids.